The clone carrying this TCR beta chain was seen at least ten times. Antigen unknown. The sample comes from a study of CD8 T cells in ankylosing spondylitis. Whole-study findings and limits: In ankylosing spondylitis patients, matched synovial fluid reportedly showed significant enrichment of disease-linked clones. Disease-linked clones had a CD8+ phenotype and relatively low frequency in peripheral blood.

This CDR3 comprises 16 residues. CDR1 is SGDLS and CDR2 is YYNGEE in the germline V gene. V lost 6 bases and J 0 bases, leaving 18 bases between the germline ends. A quantitative 5'-RACE method, one with molecular barcodes, was used to make TCR beta libraries. TCRdb reprocessed the 5' RACE reads with MiXCR, giving one entry per CDR3 protein. The sample lists tens of thousands of distinct CDR3 sequences, around 2.9% occurring once. The sequence was collected from a male donor with ankylosing spondylitis or in good health (not recorded which). The sample was blood, either unsorted or a sorted T cell fraction (not recorded which). The chain joins TRBV9 to TRBJ1-1; a weak D match, TRBD1 (6 bases). In DNA form, the CDR3 reads TGTGCCAGCACGTTCACCGGGGGCGGAGTGAACACTGAAGCTTTCTTT. Its translation is CASTFTGGGVNTEAFF. Complete variable domain (other parts from reference TRBV9 and TRBJ1-1): DSGVTQTPKHLITATGQRVTLRCSPRSGDLSVYWYQQSLDQGLQFLIQYYNGEERAKGNILERFSAQQFPDLHSELNLSSLELGDSALYFCASTFTGGGVNTEAFFGQGTRLTVV.